The 19 T cell receptor beta chains listed next were all sequenced from one sample in a study of blood T cells in healthy people across ages. Sample-barcoded 5' priming and a J-beta primer mix drove a second PCR of roughly 6 to 12 cycles. TCRdb passed the 5' RACE reads through MiXCR, listing each CDR3 protein once. The table has just under 750,000 distinct CDR3 sequences, about 20% seen once. The specimen sequenced was blood. These receptors all come from a man between 65 and 79 years old in good health.

This rearrangement joins TRBV7-9 to TRBJ1-1, with 8 bases identical to TRBD1. The CDR3 loop spans 15 amino acids. J lost 5 bases, V lost 5 bases, and 10 bases had no gene match. The germline V gene has CDR1 SEHNR and CDR2 FQNEAQ (reference sequence). In DNA form, the CDR3 reads TGTGCCAGCAGCATCGGACAGGGTGGGAAGACTGAAGCTTTCTTT. Translated, it gives CASSIGQGGKTEAFF.

This clonotype occurred many times. The chain combines TRBV12-3 or TRBV12-4 with TRBJ2-7; tentative D call: TRBD2 (7 bases). The CDR3 totals 14 residues. Trimming took off 6 bases at V and 5 bases at J, with 17 bases between the two ends. CDR3 protein: CASSLRGGEHEQYF. The CDR3 DNA is TGTGCCAGCAGCTTAAGAGGGGGGGAGCACGAGCAGTACTTC.

The chain is built from TRBV5-1 and TRBJ2-7; a weak D match, TRBD1 (6 bases). The CDR3 is made up of 14 amino acids. Germline V gene sequence: CDR1 SGHRS, CDR2 YFSETQ. The V end was cut by 0 bases, the J end by 6 bases, with 13 bases between. The CDR3 DNA sequence: TGCGCCAGCAGCTTGGGGGACATGATAGGCGAGCAGTACTTC. Translation gives CASSLGDMIGEQYF.

V usage is TRBV7-9 and J usage is TRBJ1-2, with D perhaps matching TRBD1 (5 bases). Deletions cut 2 bases from V and 6 bases from J, with 13 bases between. Germline loops: CDR1 SEHNR, CDR2 FQNEAQ (reference sequence). The CDR3 covers 14 residues. The CDR3, as DNA: TGTGCCAGCAGCTTATTAGGGCAGGGTGATGGCTACACCTTC. Translating gives CASSLLGQGDGYTF.

The sample holds a few counts of this clonotype. The chain has TRBV12-3 or TRBV12-4 and TRBJ2-5, with 8 bases identical to TRBD1. V shed 3 bases and J 5 bases; nucleotides not matched to a gene: 11. The CDR3 contains 16 residues. CDR3 in DNA: TGTGCCAGCAGTTTCCGTCAGACAGGGGATGGGGAGACCCAGTACTTC. Translation gives CASSFRQTGDGETQYF.

The chain employs TRBV29-1 and TRBJ2-5; D is ambiguous. Judging by the DNA end, TRBJ2-1 fits better; the J call may be wrong. The CDR3 contains 12 residues. CDR1 is SQVTM and CDR2 is ANQGSEA in the germline V gene. CDR3 sequence: CSVEEVAPEQFF. The DNA for the CDR3 is TGCAGCGTTGAAGAGGTGGCGCCGGAGCAGTTCTTC.

This clonotype was recorded a few times. This rearrangement joins TRBV5-5 to TRBJ2-5; 8 bases agree with TRBD1. CDR1 is SGHKS and CDR2 is YYEKEE in the germline V gene (reference sequence). J lost 5 bases, V lost 0 bases, and 6 bases had no gene match. The CDR3 sequence is 15 residues long. CDR3 sequence reads: CASSLGRGHGETQYF. As DNA, the CDR3 is TGTGCCAGCAGCTTGGGCAGGGGGCACGGTGAGACCCAGTACTTC.

CDR3 residues: CSANLPLSRKQFF. For the CDR3, the DNA is TGCAGTGCTAACCTCCCACTTAGTCGCAAGCAGTTCTTC. V and J are TRBV20-1 and TRBJ2-1; unclear D gene. Trimming left V 4 bases short and J 11 bases short, with 18 bases between. Germline V lookup: CDR1 DFQATT, CDR2 SNEGSKA (reference sequence). CDR3 length: 13 amino acids.

This clonotype came up a few times. The chain combines TRBV2 with TRBJ1-5, with TRBD1 matching 7 bases. J gave up 4 bases and V 6 bases, and 9 bases lay outside the gene matches. The CDR3 has 15 amino acids. Germline V lookup: CDR1 SNHLY, CDR2 FYNNEI. The CDR3 is CASRRGDSRNQPQHF. CDR3 in DNA: TGTGCCAGCAGAAGGGGGGACAGTCGGAATCAGCCCCAGCATTTT.

CDR3 sequence: CASSPTVYGYTF. CDR3 DNA: TGTGCCAGCAGTCCGACAGTCTATGGCTACACCTTC. The chain combines TRBV12-3 or TRBV12-4 with TRBJ1-2, with D tentatively TRBD1 (5 bases). The CDR3 is 12 residues long. V was pared by 5 bases and J by 4 bases, with 8 bases between.

This clonotype was counted only a few times. As DNA, the CDR3 is TGTGCCAGCTCAGCGCAACGGCCCTCCTATGGCTACACCTTC. The encoded protein is CASSAQRPSYGYTF. The rearrangement joins TRBV18 to TRBJ1-2; D unresolved. The V gene's germline CDR1 is KGHSH and CDR2 LQKENI. The CDR3 has 14 residues. V shed 5 bases and J shed 4 bases, with 14 bases lying between them.

The chain has TRBV12-3 or TRBV12-4 and TRBJ2-1; 8 bases are shared with TRBD2. The length of the CDR3 is 15 residues. V trimming: 9 bases; J trimming: 6 bases; junction bases outside the gene matches: 13. This CDR3 reads CASFARLAGANEQFF. CDR3 bases: TGTGCCAGTTTCGCGAGGCTAGCGGGCGCCAATGAGCAGTTCTTC.

This clonotype was seen many times. This sequence joins TRBV29-1 and TRBJ1-1; 12 bases line up with TRBD1. Germline CDR1 and CDR2: SQVTM and ANQGSEA. The CDR3 is 15 amino acids. Unmatched junction bases numbered 6, after V lost 3 bases and J lost 4 bases. The DNA for the CDR3 is TGCAGCGTTGAGGGGACAGGGGGCAGCGGCACTGAAGCTTTCTTT. Its translation: CSVEGTGGSGTEAFF.

The rearrangement joins TRBV6-5 to TRBJ1-4, with a tentative D call TRBD1 (5 bases). V was trimmed by 3 bases and J by 3 bases, leaving 14 bases between them. The V gene's germline CDR1 is MNHEY and CDR2 SVGAGI. CDR3 length equals 16 residues. The CDR3: CASSYLLKGANEKLFF. The CDR3 DNA follows: TGTGCCAGCAGTTATTTATTGAAAGGGGCTAATGAAAAACTGTTTTTT.

The CDR3: CSAKPGTGALNTEAFF. The DNA of the CDR3 is TGCAGTGCTAAGCCGGGGACAGGGGCTTTGAACACTGAAGCTTTCTTT. The J gene is TRBJ1-1, the V gene TRBV20-1; 10 bases agree with TRBD1. The CDR3 loop spans 16 amino acids. CDR1 DFQATT and CDR2 SNEGSKA come from the germline V gene (reference sequence). Trimming cost V 4 bases and J 0 bases; bases outside gene matches: 8.

The sample holds many counts of this clonotype. The chain uses TRBV29-1 and TRBJ2-3, with D unclear. The CDR3 contains 11 residues. Germline values: CDR1 SQVTM, CDR2 ANQGSEA. Trimming shortened V by 0 bases and J by 9 bases, and 7 bases separated the two germline ends. DNA of the CDR3: TGCAGCGTTGAAGACCTCCTGACGCAGTATTTT. It yields the protein CSVEDLLTQYF.

V gene TRBV7-3 combines with J gene TRBJ2-1; perhaps TRBD2 as D (6 bases). Germline assignment: CDR1 SGHTA and CDR2 FQGTGA. The germline V and J ends were trimmed by 0 bases and 3 bases, with 12 bases remaining between them. CDR3 length equals 16 residues. The chain's CDR3 is CASSLTGGTNYNEQFF. As DNA, the CDR3 is TGTGCCAGCAGCTTAACGGGCGGGACGAACTACAATGAGCAGTTCTTC.

This clonotype was detected only a few times. The chain joins TRBV3-1 to TRBJ2-5; TRBD2 agrees at 8 bases. CDR1 is LGHDT, CDR2 YNNKEL, per germline (reference sequence). This CDR3 region has 18 residues. Trimming took 3 bases from V and 2 from J; bases not matched to a gene: 14. DNA of the CDR3: TGTGCCAGCAGCCAGGACAGTAAGGTCCTAGCGGGTCAAGAGACCCAGTACTTC. Protein product: CASSQDSKVLAGQETQYF.

The chain carries TRBV12-3 or TRBV12-4 and TRBJ1-1; possibly TRBD1 for D (5 bases). V was pared by 5 bases and J by 5 bases, with 15 bases between. The CDR3 length is 14 residues. CDR3 DNA sequence: TGTGCCAGCAGTGCAGAGGGGCGAAGGACTGAAGCTTTCTTT. Its protein is CASSAEGRRTEAFF.